This T cell receptor (beta chain) appears in the sequencing data of a study of blood T cell repertoires in COVID-19. In the study overall: Samples taken during acute and convalescent COVID-19 were collected in the United States, Italy and Spain.

As handled by the study authors: Nucleated cell counts were estimated from reference gene primer amplification. The table came from immunoSEQ multiplex PCR; TCRdb's copy has only in-frame clones and leaves some out. The V and J calls and clone size come from that table; D and trimming were worked out from the DNA. This table has about 200,000 clones, around 76% appearing once. Germline V gene sequence: CDR1 MGHDK, CDR2 SYGVNS. Trimming took 11 bases from V and 2 from J, leaving 10 bases between them. CDR3 length: 12 amino acids. Source material: peripheral blood. The J gene is TRBJ1-5, the V gene TRBV25-1; D remains ambiguous. This TCR came from a woman in her sixties or seventies with COVID-19, enrolled during active disease. CDR3 region: CAAQRGNQPQHF. CDR3 DNA: TGTGCCGCACAGCGGGGCAATCAGCCCCAGCATTTT.